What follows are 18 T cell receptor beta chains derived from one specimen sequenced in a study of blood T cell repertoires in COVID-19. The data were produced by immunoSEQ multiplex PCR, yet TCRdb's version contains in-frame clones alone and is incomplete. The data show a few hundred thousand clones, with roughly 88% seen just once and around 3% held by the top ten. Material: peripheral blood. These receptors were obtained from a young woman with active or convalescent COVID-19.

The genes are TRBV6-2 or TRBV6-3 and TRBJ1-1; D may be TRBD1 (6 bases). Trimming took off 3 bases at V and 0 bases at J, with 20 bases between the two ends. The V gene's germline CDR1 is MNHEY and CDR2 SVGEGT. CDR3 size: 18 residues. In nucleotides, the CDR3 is TGTGCCAGCAGTTATTCAGGGGCGGGAGGCAAAATGAACACTGAAGCTTTCTTT. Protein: CASSYSGAGGKMNTEAFF.

CDR3 bases: TGTGCCAGCAGTCAGACTACTACAGGGAATTCACCCCTCCACTTT. Amino acid sequence: CASSQTTTGNSPLHF. The chain is built from TRBV6-5 and TRBJ1-6; tentative D call: TRBD1 (6 bases). Trimming took 5 bases from V and 7 from J, leaving 15 bases between them. This CDR3 is built from 15 residues. Germline lookup yields CDR1 MNHEY and CDR2 SVGAGI.

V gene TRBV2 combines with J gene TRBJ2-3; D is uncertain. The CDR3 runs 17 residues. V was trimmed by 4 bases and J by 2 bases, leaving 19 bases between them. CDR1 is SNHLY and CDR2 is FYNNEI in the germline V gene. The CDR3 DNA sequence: TGTGCCAGCAGTGGGGCAGTGGCCGGATTCTACACAGATACGCAGTATTTT. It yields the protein CASSGAVAGFYTDTQYF.

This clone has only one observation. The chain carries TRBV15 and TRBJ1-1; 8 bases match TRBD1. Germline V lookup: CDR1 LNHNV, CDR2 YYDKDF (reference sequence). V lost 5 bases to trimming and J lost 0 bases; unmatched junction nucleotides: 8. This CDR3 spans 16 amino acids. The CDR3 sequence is CATSGRQGYMNTEAFF. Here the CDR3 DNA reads TGTGCCACCAGCGGACGACAGGGGTACATGAACACTGAAGCTTTCTTT.

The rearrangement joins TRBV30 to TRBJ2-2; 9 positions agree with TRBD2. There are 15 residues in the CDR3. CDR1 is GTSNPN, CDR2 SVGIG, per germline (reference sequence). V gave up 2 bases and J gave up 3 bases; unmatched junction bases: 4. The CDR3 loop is CAWSISGSHTGELFF. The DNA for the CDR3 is TGTGCCTGGAGTATTAGCGGGAGTCACACCGGGGAGCTGTTTTTT. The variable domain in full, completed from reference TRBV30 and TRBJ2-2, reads SQTIHQWPATLVQPVGSPLSLECTVEGTSNPNLYWYRQAAGRGLQLLFYSVGIGQISSEVPQNLSASRPQDRQFILSSKKLLLSDSGFYLCAWSISGSHTGELFFGEGSRLTVL.

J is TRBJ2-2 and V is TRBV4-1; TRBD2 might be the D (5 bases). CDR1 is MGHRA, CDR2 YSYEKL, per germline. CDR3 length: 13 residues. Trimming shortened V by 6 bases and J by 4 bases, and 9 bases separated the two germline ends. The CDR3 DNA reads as TGCGCCAGCAGTCTCGGGATCACCGGGGAGCTGTTTTTT. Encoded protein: CASSLGITGELFF.

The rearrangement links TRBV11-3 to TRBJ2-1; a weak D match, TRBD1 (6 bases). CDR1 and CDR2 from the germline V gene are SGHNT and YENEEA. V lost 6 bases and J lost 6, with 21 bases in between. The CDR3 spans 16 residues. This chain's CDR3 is CASSLKWGPTANEQFF. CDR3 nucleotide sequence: TGTGCCAGCAGTCTTAAATGGGGGCCCACCGCCAATGAGCAGTTCTTC.

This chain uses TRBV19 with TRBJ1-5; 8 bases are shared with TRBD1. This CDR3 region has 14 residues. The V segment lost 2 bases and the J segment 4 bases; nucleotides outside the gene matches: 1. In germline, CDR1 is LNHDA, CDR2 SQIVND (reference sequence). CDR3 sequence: CASSIRTGNQPQHF. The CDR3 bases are TGTGCCAGTAGTATAAGGACAGGGAATCAGCCCCAGCATTTT.

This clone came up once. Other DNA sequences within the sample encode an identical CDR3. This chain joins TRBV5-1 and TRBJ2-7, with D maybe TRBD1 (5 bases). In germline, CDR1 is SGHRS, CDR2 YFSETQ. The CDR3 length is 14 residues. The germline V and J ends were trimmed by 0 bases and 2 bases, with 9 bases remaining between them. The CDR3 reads CASSLVAGTYEQYF. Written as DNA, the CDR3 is TGCGCCAGCAGCTTGGTCGCAGGGACCTACGAGCAGTACTTC.

DNA of the CDR3: TGTGCCAGTGGACAGAATCAGCCCCAGCATTTT. Encoded protein: CASGQNQPQHF. The chain combines TRBV19 with TRBJ1-5; tentative D call: TRBD1 (6 bases). Germline CDR1 LNHDA, CDR2 SQIVND (reference sequence). V dropped 8 bases and J dropped 4 bases, with 6 bases sitting between them. The CDR3 extends over 11 amino acids.

This CDR3 is CAISGAGGHYGYTF. CDR3 sequence (DNA): TGTGCCATCAGTGGGGCAGGGGGCCACTATGGCTACACCTTC. The V gene is TRBV10-3, the J gene TRBJ1-2; TRBD1 agrees at 8 bases. Germline CDR1 reads ENHRY; CDR2 reads SYGVKD. This CDR3 is 14 amino acids long. The junction had 4 bases not matched to a gene; V was cut back by 4 bases and J by 3 bases.

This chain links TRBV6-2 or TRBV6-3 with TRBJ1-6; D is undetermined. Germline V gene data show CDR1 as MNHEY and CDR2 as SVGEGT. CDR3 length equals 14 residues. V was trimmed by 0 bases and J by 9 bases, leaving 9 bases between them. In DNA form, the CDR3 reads TGTGCCAGCAGTTACTCGACGCCGGGTTCACCCCTCCACTTT. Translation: CASSYSTPGSPLHF.

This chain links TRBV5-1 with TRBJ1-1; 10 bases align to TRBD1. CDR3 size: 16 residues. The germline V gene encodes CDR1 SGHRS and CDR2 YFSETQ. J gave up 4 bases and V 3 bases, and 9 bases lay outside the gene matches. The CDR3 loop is CASSSAGDRGLTEAFF. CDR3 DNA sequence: TGCGCCAGCAGCTCAGCCGGAGACAGGGGGCTCACTGAAGCTTTCTTT.

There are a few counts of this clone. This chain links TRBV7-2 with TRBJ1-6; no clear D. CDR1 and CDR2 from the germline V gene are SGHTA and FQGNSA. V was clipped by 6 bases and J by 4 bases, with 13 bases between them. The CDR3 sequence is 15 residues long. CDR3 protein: CASSSARGYNSPLHF. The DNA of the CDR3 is TGTGCCAGCAGTTCGGCACGGGGTTATAATTCACCCCTCCACTTT.

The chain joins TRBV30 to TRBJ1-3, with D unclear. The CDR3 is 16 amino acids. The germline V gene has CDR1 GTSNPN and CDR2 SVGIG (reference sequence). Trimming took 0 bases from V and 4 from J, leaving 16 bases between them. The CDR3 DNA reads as TGTGCCTGGAGTGTACATTTAGGAGGAGTCGGAAACACCATATATTTT. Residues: CAWSVHLGGVGNTIYF.

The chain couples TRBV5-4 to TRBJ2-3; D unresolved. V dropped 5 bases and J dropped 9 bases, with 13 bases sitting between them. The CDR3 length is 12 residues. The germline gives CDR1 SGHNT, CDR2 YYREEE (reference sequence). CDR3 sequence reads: CASSLTKSTQYF. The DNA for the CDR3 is TGTGCCAGCAGTTTGACAAAGTCGACGCAGTATTTT. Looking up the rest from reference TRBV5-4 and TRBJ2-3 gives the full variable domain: ETGVTQSPTHLIKTRGQQVTLRCSSQSGHNTVSWYQQALGQGPQFIFQYYREEENGRGNFPPRFSGLQFPNYSSELNVNALELDDSALYLCASSLTKSTQYFGPGTRLTVL.

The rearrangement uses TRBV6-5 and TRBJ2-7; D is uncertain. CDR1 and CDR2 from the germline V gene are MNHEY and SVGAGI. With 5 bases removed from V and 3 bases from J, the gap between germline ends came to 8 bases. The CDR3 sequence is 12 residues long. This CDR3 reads CASSNPLYEQYF. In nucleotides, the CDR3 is TGTGCCAGCAGTAATCCCCTCTACGAGCAGTACTTC.

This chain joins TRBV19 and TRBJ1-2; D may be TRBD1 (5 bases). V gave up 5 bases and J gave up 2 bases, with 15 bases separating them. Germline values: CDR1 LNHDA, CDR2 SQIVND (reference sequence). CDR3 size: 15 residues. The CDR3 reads CASSAFSGLNYGYTF. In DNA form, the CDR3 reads TGTGCCAGTAGTGCATTTTCGGGACTCAACTATGGCTACACCTTC.